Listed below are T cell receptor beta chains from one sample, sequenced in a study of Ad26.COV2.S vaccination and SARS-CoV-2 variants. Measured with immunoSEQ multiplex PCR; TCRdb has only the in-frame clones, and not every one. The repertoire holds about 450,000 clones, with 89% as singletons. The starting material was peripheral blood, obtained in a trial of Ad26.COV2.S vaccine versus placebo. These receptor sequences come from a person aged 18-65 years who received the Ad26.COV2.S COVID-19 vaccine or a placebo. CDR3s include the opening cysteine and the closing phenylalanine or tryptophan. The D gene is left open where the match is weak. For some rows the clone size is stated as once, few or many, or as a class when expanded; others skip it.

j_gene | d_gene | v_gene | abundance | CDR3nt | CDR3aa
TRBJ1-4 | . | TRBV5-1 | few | TGCGCCAGCTCCAAGGGGAGGCTAGTAGCTAATGAAAAACTGTTTTTT | CASSKGRLVANEKLFF
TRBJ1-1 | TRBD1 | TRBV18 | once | TGTGCCAGCTCACAAAGGTACACCGGGACAGCGAACACTGAAGCTTTCTTT | CASSQRYTGTANTEAFF
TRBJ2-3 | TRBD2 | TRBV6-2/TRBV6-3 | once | TGTGCCAGCAGCCTTTCGACTAGCGGGAGAGATACGCAGTATTTT | CASSLSTSGRDTQYF
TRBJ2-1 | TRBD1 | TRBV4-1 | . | TGCGCCAGCAGCCGGGACAGCAATTCCTACAATGAGCAGTTCTTC | CASSRDSNSYNEQFF
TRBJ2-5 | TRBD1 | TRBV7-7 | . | TGTGCTAGCAGCCTGACAGGGAAAGAGACCCAGTACTTC | CASSLTGKETQYF
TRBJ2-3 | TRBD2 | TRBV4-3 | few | TGCGCCAGCAGCCAAGGGGCCTTAGCGGGAGTCAAAGATACGCAGTATTTT | CASSQGALAGVKDTQYF
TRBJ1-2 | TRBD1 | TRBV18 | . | TGTGCCAGCTCGCCGTCAGGGGGTATGGAGGCTTCGTATGGCTACACCTTC | CASSPSGGMEASYGYTF
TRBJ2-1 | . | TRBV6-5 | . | TGTGCCACACGGACTGTCGCCTCCTACAATGAGCAGTTCTTC | CATRTVASYNEQFF
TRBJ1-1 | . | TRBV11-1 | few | TGTGCCAGCAGCTTAGATCACAACACTGAAGCTTTCTTT | CASSLDHNTEAFF
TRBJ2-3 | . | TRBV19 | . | TGTGCCAGTACCACCGCCGGACTCGGCGGTCTGGATACGCAGTATTTT | CASTTAGLGGLDTQYF
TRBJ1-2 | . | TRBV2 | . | TGTGCCAGCAGTGAGACCGGGGGCTACACCTTC | CASSETGGYTF
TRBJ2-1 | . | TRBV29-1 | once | TGCAGCGTTGAAGGGGGCCGGGCCGGAGGATACAATGAGCAGTTCTTC | CSVEGGRAGGYNEQFF
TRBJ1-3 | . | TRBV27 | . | TGTGCCAGCAGTTTATCAGTTAGATCAAACACCATATATTTT | CASSLSVRSNTIYF
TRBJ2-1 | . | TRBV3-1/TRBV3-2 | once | TGTGCCAGCAGCCAAGTGAATCTCCTAGAGCAGTTCTTC | CASSQVNLLEQFF
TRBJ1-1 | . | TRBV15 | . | TGTGCCACCAGTCAAGGTGTCCTCACTGAAGCTTTCTTT | CATSQGVLTEAFF
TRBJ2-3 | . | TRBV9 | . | TGTGCCAGCAGCGTAGAAGGGCGGTACACAGATACGCAGTATTTT | CASSVEGRYTDTQYF
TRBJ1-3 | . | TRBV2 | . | TGTGCCAGCAGTGAAATGTGGAACACCATATATTTT | CASSEMWNTIYF
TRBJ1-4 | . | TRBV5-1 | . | TGCGCCAGCAGCTTGGCCATGGTTGAGGCCGAAAAACTGTTTTTT | CASSLAMVEAEKLFF
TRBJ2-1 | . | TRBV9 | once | TGTGCCAGTGGGGCGGAGGGCGACACCTACAATGAGCAGTTCTTC | CASGAEGDTYNEQFF
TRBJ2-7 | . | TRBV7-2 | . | TGTGCCAGCAGCTTCCGAGGGGCCACAGTCTCCTACGAGCAGTACTTC | CASSFRGATVSYEQYF
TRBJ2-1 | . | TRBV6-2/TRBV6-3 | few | TGTGCCAGCAGTTTGACCGCCCACTACAATGAGCAGTTCTTC | CASSLTAHYNEQFF
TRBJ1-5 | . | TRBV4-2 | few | TGTGCCAGCAGCCAAGATCTGTCGTCCGGGAATCAGCCCCAGCATTTT | CASSQDLSSGNQPQHF